Listed here are 16 T cell receptor beta chains from one sample, sequenced in a study of blood T cell repertoires in COVID-19. TCRdb's table, derived via immunoSEQ multiplex PCR, lists solely in-frame clones and lacks some. The sample contains fewer than 85,000 clones, less than 75% of which appear only once. Sequencing was done on a sample of peripheral blood. These receptors were collected from a man aged 55-75 years with acute or convalescent COVID-19.

This clone was found once. V is TRBV3-1 (or the pseudogene TRBV3-2) and J is TRBJ2-3, with TRBD1 matching over 8 bases. Losses at the gene ends were 0 bases for V and 2 bases for J; bases not matched to a gene: 4. CDR1 is LGHDT, CDR2 YNNKEL, per germline (reference sequence). The length of the CDR3 is 16 residues. CDR3 loop: CASSQDMTGVTDTQYF. CDR3 coding DNA: TGTGCCAGCAGCCAAGATATGACAGGGGTCACAGATACGCAGTATTTT.

This clone has a handful of counts. The chain is built from TRBV7-9 and TRBJ1-3; possible D gene TRBD1, 6 bases. Germline V gene data show CDR1 as SEHNR and CDR2 as FQNEAQ (reference sequence). The length of the CDR3 is 13 residues. Trimming removed 4 bases from V and 8 bases from J, with 12 bases in between. The CDR3, as DNA: TGTGCCAGCAGCTCACAGGGTTGGGACACCATATATTTT. Encoded protein: CASSSQGWDTIYF. Filled out from reference TRBV7-9 and TRBJ1-3, the complete variable domain reads DTGVSQNPRHKITKRGQNVTFRCDPISEHNRLYWYRQTLGQGPEFLTYFQNEAQLEKSRLLSDRFSAERPKGSFSTLEIQRTEQGDSAMYLCASSSQGWDTIYFGEGSWLTVV.

The genes are TRBV5-1 and TRBJ1-5; 9 bases line up with TRBD1. Losses at the gene ends were 3 bases for V and 3 bases for J; bases not matched to a gene: 4. Germline V gene lookup returns CDR1 SGHRS and CDR2 YFSETQ. The CDR3 extends over 15 amino acids. The CDR3 loop reads CASSWGDRANQPQHF. The DNA of the CDR3 is TGCGCCAGCAGCTGGGGGGACAGGGCCAATCAGCCCCAGCATTTT.

The rearrangement links TRBV2 to TRBJ1-2; D uncertain. V was trimmed by 1 base and J by 11 bases, leaving 14 bases between them. The CDR3 is 13 residues long. Germline V gene sequence: CDR1 SNHLY, CDR2 FYNNEI. CDR3 sequence reads: CASSEESLFRYTF. CDR3 nucleotide sequence: TGTGCCAGCAGTGAAGAGAGTTTGTTTCGGTACACCTTC.

V usage is TRBV2 and J usage is TRBJ1-5; TRBD1 matches 9 bases. The germline V gene has CDR1 SNHLY and CDR2 FYNNEI. The CDR3 sequence is 14 residues long. After removal of 5 bases from V and 7 bases from J, the junction contained 6 bases not matched to a gene. The CDR3 bases are TGTGCCAGCAGTTACAGGGGGCGAGGGCAGCCCCAGCATTTT. It encodes CASSYRGRGQPQHF. Based on the CDR3 plus reference TRBV2 and TRBJ1-5, the full variable domain is EPEVTQTPSHQVTQMGQEVILRCVPISNHLYFYWYRQILGQKVEFLVSFYNNEISEKSEIFDDQFSVERPDGSNFTLKIRSTKLEDSAMYFCASSYRGRGQPQHFGDGTRLSIL.

This clone was detected many times. This chain links TRBV28 with TRBJ2-7; 12 positions match TRBD2. CDR3 length equals 15 residues. After removal of 5 bases from V and 5 bases from J, the junction contained 7 bases not matched to a gene. From germline, CDR1 is MDHEN and CDR2 SYDVKM. CDR3 region: CASSPLAGGPNEQYF. The CDR3 region has the DNA TGTGCCAGCAGTCCTCTAGCGGGAGGGCCGAACGAGCAGTACTTC.

The V call is TRBV7-3, the J call TRBJ2-7; TRBD1 is a possible D gene (7 bases). With 6 bases removed from V and 0 bases from J, the gap between germline ends came to 12 bases. From germline, CDR1 is SGHTA and CDR2 FQGTGA. There are 14 residues in the CDR3. As DNA, the CDR3 is TGTGCCAGCAGTCCAGGGGGGAACTCCTACGAGCAGTACTTC. The encoded protein is CASSPGGNSYEQYF.

Points on this clone: One base away lies a much larger clone, so this may be a sequencing read error. This rearrangement joins TRBV27 to TRBJ1-1; possible D gene TRBD1, 5 bases. The CDR3 runs 13 residues. V lost 5 bases to trimming and J lost 1 base, with 8 bases between them. The germline V gene encodes CDR1 MNHEY and CDR2 SMNVEV (reference sequence). In DNA, the CDR3 is TGTGCCAGCAGTCTCCAGGGGAACACTGAAGCTTTCTTT. Translating gives CASSLQGNTEAFF.

In this sample, this clone turned up once. This chain connects TRBV6-5 to TRBJ1-2; D might be TRBD1 (6 bases). CDR3 length: 13 amino acids. Germline loops: CDR1 MNHEY, CDR2 SVGAGI. Trimming removed 5 bases at V and 4 bases at J, with 11 bases between. CDR3 sequence (DNA): TGTGCCAGCAGTACAGGGCCTGGCTATGGCTACACCTTC. It is translated as CASSTGPGYGYTF.

The chain uses TRBV24-1 and TRBJ1-5, with D perhaps matching TRBD1 (6 bases). Germline CDR1 and CDR2: KGHDR and SFDVKD. The CDR3 runs 16 residues. Trimming pared 9 bases from V and 1 base from J, leaving 18 bases between. CDR3 amino acids: CATEATGSGSNQPQHF. CDR3 sequence (DNA): TGTGCCACCGAGGCTACAGGGAGTGGAAGCAATCAGCCCCAGCATTTT.

The V and J genes are TRBV7-6 and TRBJ2-5; tentatively, D is TRBD1 (5 bases). CDR3 size: 17 residues. Germline V CDR1 and CDR2: SGHVS, FNYEAQ. Trimming pared 0 bases from V and 2 bases from J, leaving 16 bases between. The DNA of the CDR3 is TGTGCCAGCAGCTTAGCGGGTGAGACAGCAAATCAAGAGACCCAGTACTTC. This encodes CASSLAGETANQETQYF.

Written as DNA, the CDR3 is TGTGCCAGCAGCCGAACTAGAAAAGATACGCAGTATTTT. Translated, it gives CASSRTRKDTQYF. The rearrangement joins TRBV13 to TRBJ2-3, with D possibly being TRBD2 (5 bases). V was trimmed by 5 bases and J by 5 bases, leaving 11 bases between them. The CDR3 length is 13 residues. The V gene's germline CDR1 is PRHDT and CDR2 FYEKMQ (reference sequence).

In this sample, this clone turned up a few times. This chain links TRBV6-1 with TRBJ2-7; 7 nucleotides match TRBD1. This CDR3 contains 16 residues. V was clipped by 3 bases and J by 2 bases; unmatched bases: 10. CDR1 is MNHNS, CDR2 SASEGT, per germline. The CDR3, as DNA: TGTGCCAGCAGTGACAGGGGGATAACCCCAACCTACGAGCAGTACGTC. It encodes CASSDRGITPTYEQYV.

The V and J genes are TRBV2 and TRBJ2-3; D call uncertain. CDR3 size: 14 residues. Germline V gene sequence: CDR1 SNHLY, CDR2 FYNNEI. The V end was cut by 2 bases, the J end by 2 bases, with 8 bases between. Here the CDR3 DNA reads TGTGCCAGCAGTGAATTCGAGGTCACAGATACGCAGTATTTT. It is translated as CASSEFEVTDTQYF.

The chain couples TRBV11-2 to TRBJ2-7; perhaps TRBD1 as D (6 bases). The V gene's germline CDR1 is SGHAT and CDR2 FQNNGV. The CDR3 has 13 residues. V was shortened by 3 bases and J by 2 bases, with 8 bases between the two germline ends. The CDR3 here is CASSFGDTYEQYV. The DNA for the CDR3 is TGTGCCAGCAGCTTTGGGGACACCTACGAGCAGTACGTC.

The J gene is TRBJ2-7, the V gene TRBV25-1; 8 nucleotides align to TRBD2. Germline-derived CDR1 and CDR2 are MGHDK and SYGVNS. With 2 bases clipped from V and 6 bases from J, the junction kept 9 bases outside the gene matches. The CDR3 is made up of 15 amino acids. CDR3 DNA: TGTGCCAGCAGTGAAACCGGGAGGGACCACCGCGAGCAGTACTTC. The encoded protein is CASSETGRDHREQYF.